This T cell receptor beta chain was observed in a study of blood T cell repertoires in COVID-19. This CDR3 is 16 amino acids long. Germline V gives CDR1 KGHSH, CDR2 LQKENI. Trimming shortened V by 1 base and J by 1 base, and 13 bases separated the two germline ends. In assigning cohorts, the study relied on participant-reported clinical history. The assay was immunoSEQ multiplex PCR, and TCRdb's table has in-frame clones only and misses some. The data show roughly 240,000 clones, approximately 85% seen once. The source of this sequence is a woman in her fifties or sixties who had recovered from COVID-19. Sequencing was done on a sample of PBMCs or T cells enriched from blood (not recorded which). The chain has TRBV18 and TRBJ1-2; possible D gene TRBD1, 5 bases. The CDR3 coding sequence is TGTGCCAGCTCACCACGGGCGACAGCCGTTAACTATGGCTACACCTTC. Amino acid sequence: CASSPRATAVNYGYTF.